The T cell receptor beta chain under discussion was sequenced for a study of beta chain features in type 1 diabetes. As every portion of the isolated RNA was reverse transcribed, the sequencing read expressed TCRB transcripts. The repertoire was sequenced with immunoSEQ multiplex PCR; TCRdb's copy has only in-frame clones and lacks some. This sample has about 52,000 clones, with less than 55% found just once. The trim removed 6 bases at V and 0 bases at J, leaving 3 bases unmatched. Per germline, CDR1 SNHLY and CDR2 FYNNEI. The CDR3 runs to 15 residues. A note on this clone: What it recognizes is unknown.

Overall study findings and caveats: A moderate, significant TCRB CDR3 shortening appeared in type 1 diabetes across four CD4+ subsets. Whether TCRB rearrangement is influenced by HLA type was left unresolved in this analysis.

This sequence joins TRBV2 and TRBJ2-7; TRBD2 aligns across 12 bases. Sample: Tregs from blood. This clonotype was sampled from a man aged 25-45 years with type 1 diabetes. CDR3 in amino acids: CASRPTSGSSYEQYF. Written as DNA, the CDR3 is TGTGCCAGCAGGCCGACTAGCGGGAGCTCCTACGAGCAGTACTTC.